The clone carrying this T cell receptor (beta chain) was recorded a few times. The data were obtained in a study of patients and donors after allogeneic stem cell transplantation. Each CDR3 protein is one row after TCRdb ran MiXCR on the RT-PCR reads. Of approximately 150,000 distinct CDR3 sequences listed, over 30% are singletons. Germline-derived CDR1 and CDR2 are LGHNA and YNFKEQ. Trimming removed 4 bases from V and 1 base from J, with 13 bases in between. The length of the CDR3 is 15 residues. This sequence was found in a human donor who was either an allogeneic HSCT recipient or a stem cell or donor lymphocyte infusion donor (not recorded which). It is not recorded whose cells these are; they may come from a transplant donor. The specimen was blood, either unsorted or a sorted T cell fraction (not recorded which). The chain employs TRBV4-2 and TRBJ1-1, with D perhaps matching TRBD1 (6 bases). The CDR3 spells CASSPLRGENTEAFF. DNA of the CDR3: TGTGCCAGCAGCCCCTTGAGGGGGGAGAACACTGAAGCTTTCTTT.